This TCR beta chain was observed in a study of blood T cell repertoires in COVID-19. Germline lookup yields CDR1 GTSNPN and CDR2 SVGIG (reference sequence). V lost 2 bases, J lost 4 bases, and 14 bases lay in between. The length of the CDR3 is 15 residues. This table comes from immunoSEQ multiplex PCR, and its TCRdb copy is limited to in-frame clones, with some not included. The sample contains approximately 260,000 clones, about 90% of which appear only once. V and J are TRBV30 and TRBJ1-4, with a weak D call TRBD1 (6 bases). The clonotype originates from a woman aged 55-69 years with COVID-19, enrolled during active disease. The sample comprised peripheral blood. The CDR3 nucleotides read TGTGCCTGGAGTTATATGGGCAGGGGTAATGAAAAACTGTTTTTT. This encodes CAWSYMGRGNEKLFF.